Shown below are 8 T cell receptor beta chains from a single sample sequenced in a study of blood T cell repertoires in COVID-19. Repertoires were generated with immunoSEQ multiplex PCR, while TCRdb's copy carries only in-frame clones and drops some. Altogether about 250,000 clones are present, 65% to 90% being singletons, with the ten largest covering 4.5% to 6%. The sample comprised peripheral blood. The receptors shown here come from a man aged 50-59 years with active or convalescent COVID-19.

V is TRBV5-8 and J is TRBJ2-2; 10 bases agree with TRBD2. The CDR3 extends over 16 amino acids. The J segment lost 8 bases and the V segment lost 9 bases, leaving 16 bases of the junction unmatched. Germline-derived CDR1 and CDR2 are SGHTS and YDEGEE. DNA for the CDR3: TGTGCCACCCCCTCCCCTCTAGCGGGAGTTCGAGGGGAGCTGTTTTTT. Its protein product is CATPSPLAGVRGELFF. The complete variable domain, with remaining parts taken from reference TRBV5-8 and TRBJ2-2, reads EAGVTQSPTHLIKTRGQQATLRCSPISGHTSVYWYQQALGLGLQFLLWYDEGEERNRGNFPPRFSGRQFPNYSSELNVNALELEDSALYLCATPSPLAGVRGELFFGEGSRLTVL.

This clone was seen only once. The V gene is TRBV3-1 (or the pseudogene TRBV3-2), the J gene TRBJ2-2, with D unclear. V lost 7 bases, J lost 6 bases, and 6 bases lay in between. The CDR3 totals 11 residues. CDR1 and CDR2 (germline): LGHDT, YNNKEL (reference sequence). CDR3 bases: TGTGCCAGCACCTCGGCCGGGGAGCTGTTTTTT. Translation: CASTSAGELFF.

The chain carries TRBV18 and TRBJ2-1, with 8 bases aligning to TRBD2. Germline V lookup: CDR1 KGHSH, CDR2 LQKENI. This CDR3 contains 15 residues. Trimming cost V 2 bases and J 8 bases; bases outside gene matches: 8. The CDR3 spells CASSPGGGRSYEQFF. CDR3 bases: TGTGCCAGCTCACCAGGTGGCGGGAGGAGTTATGAGCAGTTCTTC.

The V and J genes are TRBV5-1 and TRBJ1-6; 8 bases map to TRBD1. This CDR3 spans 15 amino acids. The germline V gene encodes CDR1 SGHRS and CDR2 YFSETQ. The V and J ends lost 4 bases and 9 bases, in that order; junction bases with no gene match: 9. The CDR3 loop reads CASSPQTGDSSPLHF. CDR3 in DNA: TGCGCCAGCAGCCCCCAGACAGGGGACTCTTCACCCCTCCACTTT.

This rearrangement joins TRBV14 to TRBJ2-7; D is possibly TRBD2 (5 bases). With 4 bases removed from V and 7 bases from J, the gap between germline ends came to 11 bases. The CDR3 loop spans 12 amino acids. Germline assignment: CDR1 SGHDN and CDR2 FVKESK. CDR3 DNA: TGTGCCAGCAGCCGAGGGTTCCGTGAGCAGTACTTC. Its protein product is CASSRGFREQYF.

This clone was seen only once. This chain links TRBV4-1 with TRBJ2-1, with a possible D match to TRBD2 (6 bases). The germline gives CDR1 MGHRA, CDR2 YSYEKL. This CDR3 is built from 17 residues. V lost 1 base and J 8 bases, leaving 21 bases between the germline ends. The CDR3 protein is CASSQGGRGNIGDEQFF. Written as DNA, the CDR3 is TGCGCCAGCAGCCAAGGTGGACGGGGGAACATTGGGGATGAGCAGTTCTTC.

Written as DNA, the CDR3 is TGTGCCAGCGGTAAACAGGGGGGCGCCGGAAACACCATATATTTT. This translates into CASGKQGGAGNTIYF. V is TRBV6-6 and J is TRBJ1-3, with 8 bases that match TRBD1. This CDR3 contains 15 residues. J gave up 4 bases and V 8 bases, and 10 bases lay outside the gene matches. The germline gives CDR1 MNHNY, CDR2 SVGAGI (reference sequence).

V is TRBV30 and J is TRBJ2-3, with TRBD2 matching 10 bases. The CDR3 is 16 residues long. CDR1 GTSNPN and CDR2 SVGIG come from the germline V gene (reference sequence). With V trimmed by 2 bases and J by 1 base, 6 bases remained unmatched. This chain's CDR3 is CAWSRMSGRGTDTQYF. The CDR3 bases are TGTGCCTGGAGTCGAATGAGCGGGAGGGGCACAGATACGCAGTATTTT.